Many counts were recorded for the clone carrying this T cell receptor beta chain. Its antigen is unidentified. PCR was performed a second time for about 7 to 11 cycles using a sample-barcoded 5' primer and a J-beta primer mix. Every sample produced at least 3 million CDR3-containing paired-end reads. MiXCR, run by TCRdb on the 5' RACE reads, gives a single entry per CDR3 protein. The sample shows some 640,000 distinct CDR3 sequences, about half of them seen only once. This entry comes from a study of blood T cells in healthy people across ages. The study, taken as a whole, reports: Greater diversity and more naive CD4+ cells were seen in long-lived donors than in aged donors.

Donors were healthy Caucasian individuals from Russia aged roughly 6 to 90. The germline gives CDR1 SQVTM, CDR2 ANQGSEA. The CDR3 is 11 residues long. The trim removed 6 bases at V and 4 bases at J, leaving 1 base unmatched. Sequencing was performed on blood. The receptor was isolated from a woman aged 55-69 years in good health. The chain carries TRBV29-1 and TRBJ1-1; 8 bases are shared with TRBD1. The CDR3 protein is CSVGQGTEAFF. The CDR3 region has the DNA TGCAGCGTCGGACAGGGCACTGAAGCTTTCTTT.